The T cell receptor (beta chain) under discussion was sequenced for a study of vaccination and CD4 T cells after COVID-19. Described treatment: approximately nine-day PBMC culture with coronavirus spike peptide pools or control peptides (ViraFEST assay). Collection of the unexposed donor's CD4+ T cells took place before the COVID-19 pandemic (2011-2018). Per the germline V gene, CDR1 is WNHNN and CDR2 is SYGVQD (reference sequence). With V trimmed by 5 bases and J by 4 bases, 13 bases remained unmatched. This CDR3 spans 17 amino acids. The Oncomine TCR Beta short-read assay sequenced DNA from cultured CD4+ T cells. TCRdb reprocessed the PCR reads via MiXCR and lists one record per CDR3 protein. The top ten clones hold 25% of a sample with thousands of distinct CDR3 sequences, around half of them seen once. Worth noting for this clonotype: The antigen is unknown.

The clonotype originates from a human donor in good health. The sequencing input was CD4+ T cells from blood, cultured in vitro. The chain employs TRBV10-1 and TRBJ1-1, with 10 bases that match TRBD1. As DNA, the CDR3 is TGCGCCAGCAGTTCCCAACCCGGACAGGGGGGAGTCACTGAAGCTTTCTTT. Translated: CASSSQPGQGGVTEAFF.